The following is a T cell receptor beta chain sequence with its context. Its antigen is not identified. The data were obtained in a study of cytomegalovirus exposure and HLA in healthy donors. General study points: A likely sequencing artifact accounted for one observed cluster of highly shared sequence variants. In terms of immune exposure information, only CMV serostatus was available. In a later analysis, at a false discovery rate of 0.05, 16,951 TCR beta sequences matched HLA alleles. As a later analysis revealed, the rate of TCR association differed by HLA locus, with DRB1 most and HLA-C fewest.

Primers: 60 Vbeta forward and 13 Jbeta reverse. Sequenced by immunoSEQ multiplex PCR; TCRdb stores in-frame clones only, minus some. The table lists 110,000 to 150,000 clones, over 70% of them singletons. V was clipped by 2 bases and J by 2 bases, with 12 bases between them. Germline V lookup: CDR1 SGHVS, CDR2 FQNEAQ. This CDR3 has 16 amino acids. This receptor was identified in a man aged 18 to 29 in good health and CMV-seronegative. The sample consisted of PBMCs. This chain uses TRBV7-8 with TRBJ2-2; the D gene is possibly TRBD2 (5 bases). The CDR3 sequence: CASSLSSRGNTGELFF. The DNA for the CDR3 is TGTGCCAGCAGCTTATCGTCTCGGGGAAACACCGGGGAGCTGTTTTTT.